A single sample gave rise to the 26 T cell receptor beta chains below, sequenced in a study of blood T cell repertoires in COVID-19. The table came from immunoSEQ multiplex PCR; TCRdb's copy has only in-frame clones and leaves some out. The sample lists approximately 230,000 clones, 88% occurring once. The material sequenced was peripheral blood. These receptors were obtained from a man at least 80 years old with acute or convalescent COVID-19.

V and J are TRBV9 and TRBJ2-5; D is possibly TRBD1 (6 bases). CDR1 and CDR2 from the germline V gene are SGDLS and YYNGEE. The CDR3 has 15 amino acids. Trimming stripped 3 bases from V and 2 bases from J, with 14 bases between. CDR3 nucleotides: TGTGCCAGCAGCGCCCCGGGACACCCACAAGAGACCCAGTACTTC. Translation: CASSAPGHPQETQYF.

This chain links TRBV6-5 with TRBJ1-2, with a tentative D call TRBD1 (6 bases). The germline CDR1 and CDR2 sequences are MNHEY and SVGAGI. CDR3 length: 12 amino acids. V lost 2 bases and J lost 8, with 9 bases in between. The CDR3 reads CASSYNREGYTF. For the CDR3, the DNA is TGTGCCAGCAGTTACAACAGGGAGGGCTACACCTTC.

This clone was observed a single time. The gene calls are TRBV7-2 and TRBJ2-1; D might be TRBD2 (6 bases). V lost 6 bases, J lost 6 bases, and 15 bases lay in between. Germline V CDR1 and CDR2: SGHTA, FQGNSA. The CDR3 is 14 residues long. The CDR3 bases are TGTGCCAGCAGGTTTTCCCAGGAGGGCAATGAGCAGTTCTTC. This encodes CASRFSQEGNEQFF.

This sequence joins TRBV30 and TRBJ1-1, with D maybe TRBD1 (5 bases). The V and J ends lost 3 bases and 1 base respectively, with 12 bases between them. This CDR3 has 14 residues. CDR1 and CDR2 (germline): GTSNPN, SVGIG (reference sequence). The CDR3 sequence: CAWRGEKGNTEAFF. In DNA form, the CDR3 reads TGTGCCTGGAGAGGGGAAAAAGGGAACACTGAAGCTTTCTTT.

The V and J genes are TRBV19 and TRBJ1-5; D may be TRBD1 (5 bases). Germline lookup yields CDR1 LNHDA and CDR2 SQIVND (reference sequence). The CDR3 is 14 amino acids. V lost 5 bases, J lost 2 bases, and 10 bases lay in between. The CDR3, as DNA: TGTGCCAGTAGTCTCCGGGGGGGCAATCAGCCCCAGCATTTT. It is translated as CASSLRGGNQPQHF.

This chain uses TRBV15 with TRBJ2-1; D remains ambiguous. In germline, CDR1 is LNHNV, CDR2 YYDKDF (reference sequence). This CDR3 has 15 amino acids. V lost 0 bases and J 9 bases, leaving 15 bases between the germline ends. The CDR3 is CATSRDQPGDGEQFF. CDR3 DNA sequence: TGTGCCACCAGCAGAGATCAACCCGGTGATGGTGAGCAGTTCTTC.

The rearrangement links TRBV18 to TRBJ2-1; the match to TRBD1 covers 8 bases. The CDR3 length is 15 residues. CDR1 and CDR2 from the germline V gene are KGHSH and LQKENI. V lost 0 bases to trimming and J lost 9 bases; unmatched junction nucleotides: 7. CDR3 coding DNA: TGTGCCAGCTCACCACCGGACAGGGTCGGGGGTGAGCAGTTCTTC. Amino acid sequence: CASSPPDRVGGEQFF.

This chain uses TRBV23-1 with TRBJ1-5; 7 bases match TRBD1. TRBV23-1 is an ORF for which the function is uncertain. This CDR3 is built from 17 residues. V lost 6 bases and J lost 5; bases outside the gene matches: 16. The CDR3 DNA follows: TGCGCCAGCAGCCGAATCAACAACTATAGGGGGCATCAGCCCCAGCATTTT. Translating it yields CASSRINNYRGHQPQHF.

The chain carries TRBV3-1 (or the pseudogene TRBV3-2) and TRBJ1-4; 8 nucleotides line up with TRBD1. Germline-derived CDR1 and CDR2 are LGHDT and YNNKEL (reference sequence). The trim removed 6 bases at V and 5 bases at J, leaving 5 bases unmatched. The CDR3 sequence is 14 residues long. The CDR3 nucleotides read TGTGCCAGCAGGCCAGGGGGCGCGAATGAAAAACTGTTTTTT. This sequence encodes CASRPGGANEKLFF.

The chain couples TRBV9 to TRBJ1-1; 8 bases line up with TRBD1. V trimming: 0 bases; J trimming: 0 bases; junction bases outside the gene matches: 1. The CDR3 totals 15 residues. Germline V gives CDR1 SGDLS, CDR2 YYNGEE. CDR3: CASSVGDRMNTEAFF. CDR3 DNA: TGTGCCAGCAGCGTAGGGGACAGGATGAACACTGAAGCTTTCTTT.

V and J are TRBV7-6 and TRBJ2-7; a weak D match, TRBD1 (5 bases). V was cut by 6 bases and J by 2 bases, with 11 bases left in between. Germline V CDR1 and CDR2: SGHVS, FNYEAQ. The CDR3 extends over 13 amino acids. CDR3 in DNA: TGTGCCAGCAGTGACAGAACCCCCTACGAGCAGTACTTC. This encodes CASSDRTPYEQYF.

The rearrangement joins TRBV25-1 to TRBJ2-7, with 7 bases matching TRBD1. Germline CDR1 and CDR2: MGHDK and SYGVNS. There are 13 residues in the CDR3. V shed 6 bases, J shed 6 bases, and the junction held 8 bases outside the gene matches. The CDR3 DNA reads TGTGCCAGCAGCGCATCTTACAGGGGCGAGCAGTACTTC. The encoded protein is CASSASYRGEQYF.

The J gene is TRBJ2-5, the V gene TRBV5-1; D call uncertain. V was cut by 0 bases and J by 2 bases, with 11 bases left in between. The CDR3 contains 15 residues. CDR1 and CDR2 (germline): SGHRS, YFSETQ. The CDR3 bases are TGCGCCAGCAGCTTGGAGTGGGCAGTGCAAGAGACCCAGTACTTC. Translated: CASSLEWAVQETQYF.

The chain links TRBV6-2 or TRBV6-3 to TRBJ1-2; D is uncertain. Per germline, CDR1 MNHEY and CDR2 SVGEGT. Trimming cost V 0 bases and J 8 bases, with 13 bases left between them. The CDR3 has 14 residues. This CDR3 is CASSYSAREKGYTF. The CDR3 nucleotides are TGTGCCAGCAGTTACTCGGCCCGGGAAAAAGGCTACACCTTC.

The J gene is TRBJ1-5, the V gene TRBV18, with TRBD1 matching over 8 bases. Germline values: CDR1 KGHSH, CDR2 LQKENI. Losses at the gene ends were 6 bases for V and 2 bases for J; bases not matched to a gene: 6. The CDR3 loop spans 15 amino acids. CDR3 coding DNA: TGTGCCAGCTCCTGGACAGGGTTCGGCAATCAGCCCCAGCATTTT. Protein sequence: CASSWTGFGNQPQHF.

This sequence joins TRBV7-7 and TRBJ2-7, with 8 bases lining up with TRBD2. CDR3 size: 13 residues. With 1 base clipped from V and 8 bases from J, the junction kept 4 bases outside the gene matches. The germline V gene has CDR1 SSHAT and CDR2 FNYEAQ (reference sequence). CDR3 residues: CASSLDGGAQQYF. The CDR3 DNA follows: TGTGCCAGCAGCTTAGACGGGGGGGCCCAGCAGTACTTC.

The J gene is TRBJ1-1, the V gene TRBV6-5; TRBD1 is a possible D gene (6 bases). V shed 6 bases and J shed 3 bases, with 14 bases lying between them. The CDR3 length is 14 residues. The germline gives CDR1 MNHEY, CDR2 SVGAGI. The CDR3 bases are TGTGCCAGCAGACTTGCCGGGGGGCACACTGAAGCTTTCTTT. Its translation: CASRLAGGHTEAFF.

V usage is TRBV5-5 and J usage is TRBJ2-5, with D possibly matching TRBD2 (5 bases). The CDR3 is 14 residues long. V lost 1 base, J lost 1 base, and 8 bases lay in between. Germline V CDR1 and CDR2: SGHKS, YYEKEE (reference sequence). The CDR3: CASSLMGSQETQYF. As DNA, the CDR3 is TGTGCCAGCAGCTTGATGGGGAGCCAAGAGACCCAGTACTTC.

The chain combines TRBV7-9 with TRBJ1-1; TRBD1 might be the D (6 bases). There are 13 residues in the CDR3. CDR1 and CDR2 from the germline V gene are SEHNR and FQNEAQ (reference sequence). V shed 6 bases and J shed 5 bases, with 13 bases lying between them. The CDR3 nucleotides are TGTGCCAGCAGAGATACAGGGTTGACTGAAGCTTTCTTT. It encodes CASRDTGLTEAFF.

The chain carries TRBV27 and TRBJ2-3; 7 nucleotides match TRBD2. V gave up 10 bases and J gave up 0 bases; unmatched junction bases: 4. Per germline, CDR1 MNHEY and CDR2 SMNVEV (reference sequence). CDR3 length: 13 residues. CDR3 loop: CATKRGSTDTQYF. Written as DNA, the CDR3 is TGTGCCACCAAGCGGGGCAGCACAGATACGCAGTATTTT.

For the CDR3, the DNA is TGCAGCGTTGATACAGGGGGCACAGATACGCAGTATTTT. Its translation: CSVDTGGTDTQYF. The chain recombines TRBV29-1 with TRBJ2-3, with 7 positions matching TRBD1. CDR1 SQVTM and CDR2 ANQGSEA come from the germline V gene. CDR3 length: 13 residues. V dropped 3 bases and J dropped 1; count of bases not matched to a gene: 1.

The chain uses TRBV19 and TRBJ1-5; D is unresolved. CDR3 length equals 15 residues. Germline-derived CDR1 and CDR2 are LNHDA and SQIVND (reference sequence). The germline V and J ends were trimmed by 8 bases and 9 bases, with 23 bases remaining between them. CDR3 nucleotides: TGTGCCAGTTCGCGCCTACTAGCCGAAGCGGGGCCCCAGCATTTT. Translating gives CASSRLLAEAGPQHF.

The rearrangement joins TRBV5-1 to TRBJ1-2, with D unclear. This CDR3 has 14 amino acids. The ends were cut back, 5 bases at V and 4 bases at J, with 15 bases in the middle. Germline assignment: CDR1 SGHRS and CDR2 YFSETQ. For the CDR3, the DNA is TGCGCCAGCAGAAGTCGAGGCGACGGCTATGGCTACACCTTC. It encodes CASRSRGDGYGYTF.

This chain links TRBV6-5 with TRBJ1-1; D gene ambiguous. The germline V gene encodes CDR1 MNHEY and CDR2 SVGAGI. The CDR3 has 14 residues. Trimming shortened V by 6 bases and J by 2 bases, and 13 bases separated the two germline ends. This CDR3 is CASRTRDVNTEAFF. As DNA, the CDR3 is TGTGCCAGCAGGACTCGAGACGTTAACACTGAAGCTTTCTTT.

This clone was recorded a few times. The chain links TRBV6-5 to TRBJ2-3, with a possible D match to TRBD1 (5 bases). The V and J ends lost 8 bases and 0 bases respectively, with 15 bases between them. Germline CDR1 and CDR2: MNHEY and SVGAGI. CDR3 size: 15 residues. The CDR3 spells CASDEGVASTDTQYF. CDR3 sequence (DNA): TGTGCCAGCGACGAAGGGGTTGCAAGCACAGATACGCAGTATTTT.

The chain is built from TRBV3-1 (or the pseudogene TRBV3-2) and TRBJ1-6, with 8 bases identical to TRBD1. V dropped 0 bases and J dropped 6; count of bases not matched to a gene: 1. CDR3 length: 15 residues. CDR1 is LGHDT and CDR2 is YNNKEL in the germline V gene (reference sequence). In DNA form, the CDR3 reads TGTGCCAGCAGCCAAGATACAGGGGGTAATTCACCCCTCCACTTT. Amino acids: CASSQDTGGNSPLHF.